The sequence of this TCR beta chain was determined in a study of long-term antiretroviral therapy in people with HIV. The immunoSEQ assay was v3.0, run at survey level. Repertoires were generated with immunoSEQ multiplex PCR, while TCRdb's copy carries only in-frame clones and drops some. Of more than 15,000 clones listed, roughly 79% were seen once; the top ten hold approximately 10%. Trimming left V 1 base short and J 0 bases short, with 6 bases between. This CDR3 has 13 residues. Germline V CDR1 and CDR2: SQVTM, ANQGSEA. The sequence was collected from a woman aged 40-49 years with HIV. The source material was unsorted PBMCs, sampled 2.3 years after starting antiretroviral therapy. The chain combines TRBV29-1 with TRBJ1-1; no clear D gene. This CDR3 reads CSVEGRMNTEAFF. The CDR3, as DNA: TGCAGCGTTGAAGGACGAATGAACACTGAAGCTTTCTTT.